These T cell receptor beta chains were read from a single sample in a study of T cell responses to AZD1222 COVID-19 vaccine. Method: immunoSEQ multiplex PCR; TCRdb's copy keeps in-frame clones and lacks some. The sample has about 110,000 clones, roughly 87% seen once. The sequences come from peripheral blood, collected on day 0 of MenACWY control vaccination. The receptors shown here come from an adult in good health. Each CDR3 is given with its conserved first and last residue. D genes are given only for firm matches. Some rows have no size entry. The others give once, few or many, or a class for an expanded clone.

V gene: TRBV4-1
clone size: .
D gene: TRBD1
J gene: TRBJ1-6
CDR3 DNA: TGCGCCAGCAGCCGCTGGTTCAGCAGGGGGAATTCACCCCTCCACTTT
CDR3 protein: CASSRWFSRGNSPLHF

V gene: TRBV2
clone size: .
D gene: TRBD1
J gene: TRBJ1-2
CDR3 DNA: TGTGCCAGCAGTGAACAGGGGGCTGCCTTTGGCTACACCTTC
CDR3 protein: CASSEQGAAFGYTF

V gene: TRBV6-4
clone size: .
D gene: .
J gene: TRBJ2-7
CDR3 DNA: TGTGCCAGCAGAAGGACAGCTTCCTCCTACGAGCAGTACTTC
CDR3 protein: CASRRTASSYEQYF

V gene: TRBV3-1/TRBV3-2
clone size: .
D gene: TRBD1
J gene: TRBJ1-4
CDR3 DNA: TGTGCCAGCAGCCAAGATTGGGGGACAGGGGATGAAAAACTGTTTTTT
CDR3 protein: CASSQDWGTGDEKLFF

V gene: TRBV12-3/TRBV12-4
clone size: .
D gene: .
J gene: TRBJ1-1
CDR3 DNA: TGTGCCAGCAGCGAGGGGTACGCTGAAGCTTTCTTT
CDR3 protein: CASSEGYAEAFF

V gene: TRBV28
clone size: once
D gene: .
J gene: TRBJ1-1
CDR3 DNA: TGTGCCAGCAGGCCACAGAGATTTGAAGCTTTCTTT
CDR3 protein: CASRPQRFEAFF

V gene: TRBV7-3
clone size: .
D gene: TRBD1
J gene: TRBJ1-1
CDR3 DNA: TGTGCCAGCAGCAGGGACAGATCTGGGGAAGCTTTCTTT
CDR3 protein: CASSRDRSGEAFF

V gene: TRBV6-2/TRBV6-3
clone size: .
D gene: TRBD2
J gene: TRBJ2-1
CDR3 DNA: TGTGCCAGCAGTTATAAGTGGTGGCGGGGGGGGCCTAGGTCCTACAATGAGCAGTTCTTC
CDR3 protein: CASSYKWWRGGPRSYNEQFF

V gene: TRBV6-5
clone size: .
D gene: TRBD1
J gene: TRBJ1-1
CDR3 DNA: TGTGCCAGCAGTTTATTAGGGGGCGCGGGCACTGAAGCTTTCTTT
CDR3 protein: CASSLLGGAGTEAFF

V gene: TRBV13
clone size: .
D gene: TRBD1
J gene: TRBJ1-2
CDR3 DNA: TGTGCCAGCAGCTCGAGGCAGGGGGCCTATGGCTACACCTTC
CDR3 protein: CASSSRQGAYGYTF

V gene: TRBV7-9
clone size: .
D gene: TRBD1
J gene: TRBJ2-1
CDR3 DNA: TGTGCCAGCAGGAGGGGGCTAACCTACAATGAGCAGTTCTTC
CDR3 protein: CASRRGLTYNEQFF

V gene: TRBV30
clone size: .
D gene: .
J gene: TRBJ2-3
CDR3 DNA: TGTGCCTGGAACGCCCAGGGGGGGGATACGCAGTATTTT
CDR3 protein: CAWNAQGGDTQYF

V gene: TRBV24-1
clone size: .
D gene: TRBD1
J gene: TRBJ2-7
CDR3 DNA: TGTGCCACCAGTGACCCACGACAGGGACCCTCCTACGAGCAGTACTTC
CDR3 protein: CATSDPRQGPSYEQYF

V gene: TRBV15
clone size: .
D gene: .
J gene: TRBJ1-5
CDR3 DNA: TGTGCCACCAGCAGAGGGACCACAAATCAGCCCCAGCATTTT
CDR3 protein: CATSRGTTNQPQHF

V gene: TRBV4-1
clone size: .
D gene: .
J gene: TRBJ2-2
CDR3 DNA: TGCGCCAGCAGCAGGGAGAGGGCGAACACCGGGGAGCTGTTTTTT
CDR3 protein: CASSRERANTGELFF

V gene: TRBV12-3/TRBV12-4
clone size: .
D gene: .
J gene: TRBJ2-7
CDR3 DNA: TGTGCCAGCAGTCCATTGACAGCCCCCGAGCAGTACTTC
CDR3 protein: CASSPLTAPEQYF

V gene: TRBV19
clone size: once
D gene: .
J gene: TRBJ2-7
CDR3 DNA: TGTGCCAGTAGTTCGGGGGCAGGGTTCCTTTTCGAGCAGTACTTC
CDR3 protein: CASSSGAGFLFEQYF

V gene: TRBV12-2
clone size: .
D gene: .
J gene: TRBJ1-5
CDR3 DNA: TGTGCAAGTCGCTTAAAGGGCAACAATCAGCCCCAGCATTTT
CDR3 protein: CASRLKGNNQPQHF

V gene: TRBV5-6
clone size: .
D gene: .
J gene: TRBJ1-1
CDR3 DNA: TGTGCCAGCAGCTTAGCAGGGGAAGCTTTCTTT
CDR3 protein: CASSLAGEAFF

V gene: TRBV27
clone size: .
D gene: .
J gene: TRBJ1-1
CDR3 DNA: TGTGCCAGCAGTTTACCCGGGGCCCCGCTGGGAACTGAAGCTTTCTTT
CDR3 protein: CASSLPGAPLGTEAFF

V gene: TRBV30
clone size: .
D gene: .
J gene: TRBJ1-6
CDR3 DNA: TGTGCCTGGAGCTTAAACGGGAATTCACCCCTCCACTTT
CDR3 protein: CAWSLNGNSPLHF

V gene: TRBV9
clone size: .
D gene: .
J gene: TRBJ1-2
CDR3 DNA: TGTGCCAGCAGCGCTCCGAGGGATTCGACTAACTATGGCTACACCTTC
CDR3 protein: CASSAPRDSTNYGYTF